The sample holds many counts of the clone carrying this T cell receptor beta chain. Primed by a sample-barcoded 5' primer and a J-beta primer mix, a second PCR proceeded for roughly 7 to 12 cycles. TCRdb independently ran MiXCR on the 5' RACE reads; one entry per CDR3 protein. The repertoire has around 970,000 distinct CDR3 sequences, 51% of them found once; the top ten carry about 21%. This sample is drawn from a study of blood T cells in healthy people across ages. The CDR3 contains 14 residues. Looked up from germline, CDR1 is MNHEY and CDR2 is SMNVEV (reference sequence). The V segment lost 8 bases and the J segment 0 bases; nucleotides outside the gene matches: 4.

The sequenced sample consisted of blood. V usage is TRBV27 and J usage is TRBJ2-3; TRBD2 matches at 8 bases. This TCR came from a woman aged 60-70 years in good health. The CDR3 DNA is TGTGCCAGCCGACGGGAGGGTAGCACAGATACGCAGTATTTT. Its translation: CASRREGSTDTQYF.